This is a list of T cell receptor beta chains from one sample in a study of T-cell reconstitution after alpha-beta-depleted transplantation in children. TCRdb processed the PCR reads anew with MiXCR; each CDR3 protein has one entry. The sample yields 330,000 or so distinct CDR3 sequences, approximately 10% seen once. The sequenced sample was PBMCs from the stem cell graft donor, obtained from the stem cell graft. The receptors were gathered from a human donor who donated a stem cell graft to a child with acute lymphoblastic leukemia. Both conserved end residues are trimmed from each CDR3. For some rows the clone size is stated as once, few or many, or as a class when expanded; others skip it.

j_gene | abundance | v_gene | len | CDR3aa
TRBJ2-1 | few | TRBV4-2 | 17 | ASSQSRGGSASSYNEQF
TRBJ1-6 | - | TRBV7-8 | 11 | ASGRPQDSPLH
TRBJ1-2 | - | TRBV9 | 14 | ASSPPPGQGHYGYT
TRBJ2-3 | - | TRBV5-6 | 12 | ASSGTGGTDTQY
TRBJ1-3 | many | TRBV29-1 | 12 | SVDPTGSGNTIY
TRBJ2-3 | - | TRBV29-1 | 11 | SVGGRNTDTQY
TRBJ1-2 | - | TRBV12-3/TRBV12-4 | 11 | ASSSRGNYGYT
TRBJ2-5 | - | TRBV20-1 | 11 | SARLPGGETQY
TRBJ2-1 | few | TRBV28 | 14 | ASSLFADSPYNEQF
TRBJ1-2 | few | TRBV7-9 | 14 | AGAGDGVVGNHGYT
TRBJ2-3 | - | TRBV7-2 | 14 | ASSLKTWTSTDTQC
TRBJ2-2 | few | TRBV28 | 12 | ASSLGRPNTGEL
TRBJ2-7 | few | TRBV2 | 13 | ASSEAPDRSYEQY
TRBJ2-5 | few | TRBV20-1 | 13 | SARGGESYQETQY
TRBJ2-1 | many | TRBV7-9 | 10 | ASSLRRGRQF
TRBJ2-2 | - | TRBV29-1 | 9 | SGGHTGELF
TRBJ2-4 | - | TRBV6-1 | 13 | ASKGSGRAKNIQY
TRBJ2-5 | few | TRBV5-1 | 14 | ASSRRVTSGQETQY
TRBJ2-5 | - | TRBV6-2/TRBV6-3 | 10 | ASSELQETQY
TRBJ2-7 | few | TRBV28 | 10 | ASSSGWYEQY
TRBJ2-7 | many | TRBV7-2 | 12 | ASSTQTGAYEQY
TRBJ2-7 | - | TRBV7-9 | 13 | ASSLSSGQGYEQY
TRBJ1-5 | few | TRBV28 | 12 | ASSWAGLEQPQH
TRBJ1-1 | many | TRBV5-1 | 12 | ASGQQGMNTEAF
TRBJ1-5 | many | TRBV24-1 | 16 | ATSARTGRIVSNQPQH
TRBJ1-1 | - | TRBV6-5 | 12 | ASSYSQGGTEAF
TRBJ2-1 | - | TRBV12-3/TRBV12-4 | 10 | ASSPSVWEQF
TRBJ1-5 | few | TRBV28 | 14 | ASSFQGPQGNQPQH
TRBJ2-7 | - | TRBV4-3 | 15 | ASSQEYSGRTSYEQY